Sequencing of this T cell receptor (beta chain) was carried out in a study of regulatory T cells in long-lasting Graves disease. The CDR3 has 18 amino acids. The V gene's germline CDR1 is MGHRA and CDR2 YSYEKL. The V end lost 0 bases, the J end lost 4 bases, and 21 bases lay between the germline ends. Arm-PCR of CDR3 regions and iRepertoire HTBI primers were the basis on which TCR beta libraries were built. TCRdb passed the multiplex PCR reads through MiXCR, listing each CDR3 protein once. The table has a few hundred thousand distinct CDR3 sequences, approximately 15% seen once. This clonotype was observed a few times. Sample time point: newly diagnosed GD, antithyroid drugs for less than 3 months. Extracted RNA from PBMCs served as the source of the TCR library. Each patient gave around 9.7 milliliters of EDTA-anticoagulated peripheral blood. This sample also belongs to another study, concerning T cells in Graves' hyperthyroidism and ophthalmopathy.

This sequence was found in a woman between 40 and 55 years old with Graves disease. The specimen was peripheral blood mononuclear cells (PBMCs), collected at new diagnosis, from a patient treated with antithyroid drugs. The chain joins TRBV4-1 to TRBJ2-5; D is ambiguous. The DNA for the CDR3 is TGCGCCAGCAGCCAAGATAGAACCGGTTTGGGCCCTGGAGAGACCCAGTACTTC. Translated: CASSQDRTGLGPGETQYF.